The rows below give T cell receptor beta chains drawn from one sample of a study of T cell responses to AZD1222 COVID-19 vaccine. TCRdb keeps only in-frame clones here, not all; method: immunoSEQ multiplex PCR. Of over 50,000 clones detected, around 85% appear once; the ten largest clones hold 20% to 30%. Sequences were derived from peripheral blood, sampled on day 0 of AZD1222 vaccination. The receptors come from an adult in good health. CDR3s include the opening cysteine and the closing phenylalanine or tryptophan. The D gene is left open where the match is weak. Clone size, where shown, is once, few, many, or a class for clones that have expanded.

clone_size j_call v_call d_call cdr3_nt cdr3_aa
NA TRBJ2-2 TRBV5-5 NA TGTGCCAGCAGTACTTCAGGGTTTAGCGGGGAGCTGTTTTTT CASSTSGFSGELFF
NA TRBJ2-7 TRBV10-1 TRBD1 TGCGCCAGTAGCCGGGACAGGGAAGACGAGCAGTACTTC CASSRDREDEQYF
NA TRBJ2-3 TRBV9 TRBD2 TGTGCCAGCAGCACCACCGAGGGACTAGCGGGAGGGCGCACAGATACGCAGTATTTT CASSTTEGLAGGRTDTQYF
NA TRBJ1-1 TRBV5-1 NA TGCGCCAGCAGCATGACGACGGTAAACACTGAAGCTTTCTTT CASSMTTVNTEAFF
NA TRBJ2-2 TRBV24-1 NA TGTGCCACCAGTGATGGGGGGCGCAACACCGGGGAGCTGTTTTTT CATSDGGRNTGELFF
NA TRBJ1-5 TRBV15 NA TGTGCCACCAGCAGAGATGGTGGGGCTCAGCCCCAGCATTTT CATSRDGGAQPQHF
NA TRBJ1-1 TRBV2 NA TGTGCCAGCATCTTCCCGGCGGGGAACACTGAAGCTTTCTTT CASIFPAGNTEAFF
NA TRBJ2-1 TRBV2 NA TGTGCCAGCAGTGAAGGGTTACGCGGAAATGAGCAGTTCTTC CASSEGLRGNEQFF
NA TRBJ2-3 TRBV11-3 TRBD1 TGTGCCAGCAGCACCCGGCGGGGACAGGGAGGAGATACGCAGTATTTT CASSTRRGQGGDTQYF
NA TRBJ2-3 TRBV9 NA TGTGCCAGCAGCGTAAGCGGAGCCCCCACAGATACGCAGTATTTT CASSVSGAPTDTQYF
NA TRBJ1-4 TRBV7-7 TRBD1 TGTGCCAGCAGCCCGGGACAGGGGCAGCCTAATGAAAAACTGTTTTTT CASSPGQGQPNEKLFF
many TRBJ1-2 TRBV5-1 TRBD1 TGCGCCAGCAGCTTGGGGGGACAGGGGAACTATGGCTACACCTTC CASSLGGQGNYGYTF
once TRBJ1-1 TRBV18 NA TGTGCCAGCTCACCAACGAGGACGAAGAACACTGAAGCTTTCTTT CASSPTRTKNTEAFF
NA TRBJ2-1 TRBV18 NA TGTGCCAGCTCACCAACGGACAGCCAGAGTTTCTTC CASSPTDSQSFF
NA TRBJ2-7 TRBV6-1 NA TGTGCCAGCAGTGAAGCGCAATCAGGGGACGACGAGCAGTACTTC CASSEAQSGDDEQYF
few TRBJ2-2 TRBV20-1 NA TGCAGTGCTAGTGGGGTCCCGGCAACTAACACCGGGGAGCTGTTTTTT CSASGVPATNTGELFF
NA TRBJ2-7 TRBV18 TRBD1 TGTGCCAGCTCAACCAGGGACAGGTCCTACGAGCAGTACTTC CASSTRDRSYEQYF
NA TRBJ1-4 TRBV27 NA TGTGCCAGCAGTCCCCTTGGTGCAACTAATGAAAAACTGTTTTTT CASSPLGATNEKLFF
once TRBJ2-5 TRBV18 NA TGTGCCAGCTCACCAGAGCCAGGGCTCCAAGAGACCCAGTACTTC CASSPEPGLQETQYF
NA TRBJ1-2 TRBV4-2 TRBD1 TGTGCCAGCAGCCAAGTGGAGGGACAGGGTTCCTTTGGGTGGGGCTACACCTTC CASSQVEGQGSFGWGYTF
NA TRBJ2-2 TRBV25-1 NA TGTGCCAGCAGTGATAGTGCGCGGAGCACCGGGGAGCTGTTTTTT CASSDSARSTGELFF
NA TRBJ2-2 TRBV4-2 NA TGTGCCAGCAGCCGCGAGAGCGTGCGTAGCGGGGAGCTGTTTTTT CASSRESVRSGELFF
NA TRBJ2-7 TRBV5-1 NA TGCGCCAGTGCGACAGGTTACTCCTACGAGCAGTACTTC CASATGYSYEQYF
once TRBJ2-3 TRBV4-2 NA TGTGCCAGCAGCCAAGATGACAGGCAAGGCACAGATACGCAGTATTTT CASSQDDRQGTDTQYF
NA TRBJ1-2 TRBV16 TRBD1 TGTGCCAGCAGCCAATTGGACAGGGCTAACTATGGCTACACCTTC CASSQLDRANYGYTF
NA TRBJ2-1 TRBV7-8 NA TGTGCCAGCAGCTTAGTATCGGGCGGGAACACCTACAATGAGCAGTTCTTC CASSLVSGGNTYNEQFF
NA TRBJ2-2 TRBV7-2 NA TGTGCCAGCAGCTTAGACTTTAGCTTCACCGGGGAGCTGTTTTTT CASSLDFSFTGELFF
many TRBJ1-2 TRBV9 TRBD1 TGTGCCAGCAGCCCCCGAGGGTTGGAGGGGGCGGGGGGCTACACCTTC CASSPRGLEGAGGYTF
NA TRBJ2-1 TRBV4-2 TRBD2 TGTGCCAGCAGCCGGGGGGAGGGCCCCTACAATGAGCAGTTCTTC CASSRGEGPYNEQFF